A single sample is the source of the 21 T cell receptor beta chains below, sequenced in a study of vaccination effects on CD4 cells after COVID-19. Using viral peptide pools, the ViraFEST assay grew out antigen-specific CD4+ T cells prior to sequencing. Upon completion of 10 to 11 days in culture, CD4+ T cells were isolated. Nobody among the vaccine recipients had prior SARS-CoV-2 infection (nucleocapsid antibodies were negative). These TCRs' antigens remain unknown. TCRdb keeps only in-frame clones here, not all; method: immunoSEQ multiplex PCR. The table records tens of thousands of clones, under 75% of them present only once. Here the sequenced sample was CD4+ T cells from PBMCs cultured with HCoV-OC43 spike peptides, taken before COVID-19 vaccination. Subset indicated: HCoV-OC43 spike overlapping peptide pool stimulation. The receptors originated from a human donor who received a COVID-19 vaccine.

V is TRBV4-3 and J is TRBJ1-1; D is undetermined. Germline-derived CDR1 and CDR2 are LGHNA and YSLEER. This CDR3 has 13 residues. Trimming stripped 4 bases from V and 0 bases from J, with 6 bases between. For the CDR3, the DNA is TGCGCCAGCAGCCCCCAAATGAACACTGAAGCTTTCTTT. This encodes CASSPQMNTEAFF.

This chain connects TRBV5-4 to TRBJ2-1; TRBD2 agrees at 8 bases. The CDR3 spans 16 residues. V shed 1 base, J shed 6 bases, and the junction held 9 bases outside the gene matches. Germline V gene data show CDR1 as SGHNT and CDR2 as YYREEE (reference sequence). CDR3 protein: CASSLSGGRKINEQFF. The CDR3 nucleotides read TGTGCCAGCAGCTTGTCTGGCGGGAGGAAGATCAATGAGCAGTTCTTC.

The chain is built from TRBV30 and TRBJ1-5; D is possibly TRBD1 (6 bases). V lost 5 bases to trimming and J lost 3 bases, with 11 bases between them. The germline V gene encodes CDR1 GTSNPN and CDR2 SVGIG (reference sequence). The CDR3 extends over 13 amino acids. As DNA, the CDR3 is TGTGCCTGGGCTACAGGGAACAATCAGCCCCAGCATTTT. It translates to CAWATGNNQPQHF.

The chain has TRBV12-3 or TRBV12-4 and TRBJ2-3; D perhaps matches TRBD1 (5 bases). The CDR3 runs 13 residues. The V end lost 3 bases, the J end lost 1 base, and 5 bases lay between the germline ends. The CDR3 DNA reads TGTGCCAGCAGTTTCAGGGGCACAGATACGCAGTATTTT. This sequence encodes CASSFRGTDTQYF.

V usage is TRBV6-5 and J usage is TRBJ2-3, with D possibly TRBD2 on 5 matching bases. CDR3 size: 16 residues. The V gene lost 5 bases and the J gene lost 4 bases, with 19 bases spanning the gap. The germline CDR1 and CDR2 sequences are MNHEY and SVGAGI. The CDR3 DNA is TGTGCCAGCAGTCACTTCACCTCGACCGGGGCAGATACGCAGTATTTT. Protein sequence: CASSHFTSTGADTQYF.

The chain recombines TRBV6-1 with TRBJ2-7; D unclear. The V and J ends lost 0 bases and 2 bases respectively, with 11 bases between them. This CDR3 is 15 amino acids long. Germline-derived CDR1 and CDR2 are MNHNS and SASEGT. CDR3 residues: CASSEAHHKAYEQYF. The CDR3 DNA follows: TGTGCCAGCAGTGAAGCCCACCACAAAGCCTACGAGCAGTACTTC.

This clone has a single count. The chain recombines TRBV10-3 with TRBJ2-7; 7 nucleotides agree with TRBD1. V was clipped by 6 bases and J by 2 bases; unmatched bases: 7. CDR3 size: 14 residues. The germline V gene has CDR1 ENHRY and CDR2 SYGVKD. The CDR3 is CAISTGTATYEQYF. CDR3 sequence (DNA): TGTGCCATCAGCACCGGGACAGCGACCTACGAGCAGTACTTC.

The chain carries TRBV6-2 or TRBV6-3 and TRBJ2-3; TRBD1 is a possible D gene (6 bases). Germline V gives CDR1 MNHEY, CDR2 SVGEGT. This CDR3 comprises 15 residues. The ends were cut back, 3 bases at V and 4 bases at J, with 14 bases in the middle. The CDR3 nucleotides are TGTGCCAGCAGTTATTTGTACAGGGAAGCAGATACGCAGTATTTT. It yields the protein CASSYLYREADTQYF.

The chain uses TRBV6-5 and TRBJ1-3, with no clear D. The CDR3 contains 14 residues. CDR1 is MNHEY and CDR2 is SVGAGI in the germline V gene. Trimming left V 6 bases short and J 8 bases short, with 17 bases between. The CDR3 DNA follows: TGTGCCAGCAGATCCCAAGGCGGCGGCGACACCATATATTTT. Amino acids: CASRSQGGGDTIYF.

The chain combines TRBV7-2 with TRBJ1-2; no clear D gene. The germline V gene has CDR1 SGHTA and CDR2 FQGNSA. The V gene lost 2 bases and the J gene lost 4 bases, with 11 bases spanning the gap. There are 14 residues in the CDR3. CDR3 protein: CASSLLGQIYGYTF. The CDR3 DNA follows: TGTGCCAGCAGCTTACTTGGTCAGATCTATGGCTACACCTTC.

This clone was seen only a few times. The chain carries TRBV6-5 and TRBJ1-2; no clear D gene. The germline V and J ends were trimmed by 6 bases and 2 bases, with 4 bases remaining between them. CDR1 is MNHEY and CDR2 is SVGAGI in the germline V gene. This CDR3 is 11 amino acids long. As DNA, the CDR3 is TGTGCCAGCAGACACAACTATGGCTACACCTTC. It yields the protein CASRHNYGYTF.

The chain recombines TRBV11-1 with TRBJ2-1; TRBD2 agrees at 14 bases. The CDR3 has 15 residues. Germline lookup yields CDR1 SGHAT and CDR2 FQDESV (reference sequence). Trimming cost V 9 bases and J 8 bases; bases outside gene matches: 9. CDR3 protein: CASRLAGGLGDEQFF. The DNA for the CDR3 is TGTGCCAGTCGACTAGCGGGGGGGTTAGGGGATGAGCAGTTCTTC.

Turning to this clone: The junction departs from the called germline gene at one end, perhaps through a read error. The CDR3 loop reads CASTQGGYEQYF. For the CDR3, the DNA is TGTGCCAGCACCCAAGGAGGGTACGAGCAGTACTTC. The chain employs TRBV3-1 (or the pseudogene TRBV3-2) and TRBJ2-7, with D perhaps matching TRBD2 (6 bases). The CDR3 runs to 12 residues. The germline V gene encodes CDR1 LGHDT and CDR2 YNNKEL (reference sequence).

This clone was seen only a few times. Written as DNA, the CDR3 is TGTGCCAGCAGTGAAACTGTCAGCAATCAGCCCCAGCATTTT. Translated, it gives CASSETVSNQPQHF. The chain couples TRBV2 to TRBJ1-5; the D is unclear. V gave up 2 bases and J gave up 1 base, with 6 bases separating them. CDR3 length: 14 residues. Germline-derived CDR1 and CDR2 are SNHLY and FYNNEI.

This clone was detected only a few times. This rearrangement joins TRBV5-5 to TRBJ1-2; possibly TRBD1 for D (5 bases). CDR1 and CDR2 (germline): SGHKS, YYEKEE (reference sequence). The CDR3 has 16 amino acids. V was cut by 0 bases and J by 5 bases, with 17 bases left in between. This CDR3 is CASSLAGPQGAYGYTF. In nucleotides, the CDR3 is TGTGCCAGCAGCTTGGCCGGGCCCCAGGGTGCTTATGGCTACACCTTC. The full variable domain, completed using reference TRBV5-5 and TRBJ1-2, is DAGVTQSPTHLIKTRGQQVTLRCSPISGHKSVSWYQQVLGQGPQFIFQYYEKEERGRGNFPDRFSARQFPNYSSELNVNALLLGDSALYLCASSLAGPQGAYGYTFGSGTRLTVV.

The chain combines TRBV6-5 with TRBJ2-7; 9 nucleotides match TRBD1. The germline CDR1 and CDR2 sequences are MNHEY and SVGAGI. This CDR3 is built from 14 residues. V trimming: 7 bases; J trimming: 2 bases; junction bases outside the gene matches: 6. CDR3 nucleotide sequence: TGTGCCAGCACTAGGGGACAGGGAGCCTACGAGCAGTACTTC. Amino acids: CASTRGQGAYEQYF.

V usage is TRBV14 and J usage is TRBJ1-6, with D perhaps matching TRBD1 (5 bases). V lost 3 bases to trimming and J lost 1 base, with 16 bases between them. Germline loops: CDR1 SGHDN, CDR2 FVKESK. The CDR3 sequence is 18 residues long. The CDR3 region is CASSHLPGDLSYNSPLHF. DNA of the CDR3: TGTGCCAGCAGCCATCTTCCGGGGGACCTGTCCTATAATTCACCCCTCCACTTT. Using reference TRBV14 and TRBJ1-6 for the parts outside the CDR3, the full variable domain is EAGVTQFPSHSVIEKGQTVTLRCDPISGHDNLYWYRRVMGKEIKFLLHFVKESKQDESGMPNNRFLAERTGGTYSTLKVQPAELEDSGVYFCASSHLPGDLSYNSPLHFGNGTRLTVT.

J is TRBJ2-7 and V is TRBV4-1, with D unclear. The CDR3 sequence is 13 residues long. The germline V gene has CDR1 MGHRA and CDR2 YSYEKL. V was clipped by 0 bases and J by 3 bases, with 6 bases between them. The CDR3 protein is CASSQDLGYEQYF. In DNA form, the CDR3 reads TGCGCCAGCAGCCAAGATTTGGGCTACGAGCAGTACTTC.

This clone was observed a few times. The chain is built from TRBV3-1 (or the pseudogene TRBV3-2) and TRBJ2-1, with 11 bases identical to TRBD2. CDR1 and CDR2 (germline): LGHDT, YNNKEL (reference sequence). Trimming cost V 4 bases and J 7 bases; bases outside gene matches: 9. The CDR3 covers 16 residues. The CDR3 nucleotides are TGTGCCAGCAGCCCCGGCCTAGCGGGGGGAGGAAATGAGCAGTTCTTC. This sequence encodes CASSPGLAGGGNEQFF.

By share, this clone counts as medium-sized. J is TRBJ1-2 and V is TRBV28; the D gene is possibly TRBD1 (6 bases). The length of the CDR3 is 15 residues. Germline V gene data show CDR1 as MDHEN and CDR2 as SYDVKM. Trimming left V 2 bases short and J 4 bases short, with 14 bases between. DNA for the CDR3: TGTGCCAGCAGTTTAGCCTTAAGGGGGGGCTATGGCTACACCTTC. This translates into CASSLALRGGYGYTF.

As DNA, the CDR3 is TGTGCCAGCAGCCAGAGGGGACTAGCGGGGGGAAATGAGCAGTACTTC. Its translation is CASSQRGLAGGNEQYF. The chain combines TRBV4-2 with TRBJ2-7, with 15 bases identical to TRBD2. CDR3 length equals 16 residues. The germline V gene encodes CDR1 LGHNA and CDR2 YNFKEQ. Trimming removed 3 bases from V and 7 bases from J; junction bases left unmatched: 7.